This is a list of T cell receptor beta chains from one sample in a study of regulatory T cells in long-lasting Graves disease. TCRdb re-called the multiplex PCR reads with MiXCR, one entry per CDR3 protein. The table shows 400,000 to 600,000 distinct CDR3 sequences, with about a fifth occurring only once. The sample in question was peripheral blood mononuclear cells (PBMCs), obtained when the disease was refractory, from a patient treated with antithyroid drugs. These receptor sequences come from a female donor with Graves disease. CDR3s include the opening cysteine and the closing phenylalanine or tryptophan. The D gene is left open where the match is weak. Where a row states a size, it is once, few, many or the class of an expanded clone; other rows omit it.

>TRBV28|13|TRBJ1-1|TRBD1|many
TGTGCCAGCTTTAGGGGGCGCGTCACTGAAGCTTTCTTT
CASFRGRVTEAFF
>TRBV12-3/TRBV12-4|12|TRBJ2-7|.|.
TGTGCCAGCAGCTACGGGACCTCCGAGCAGTACTTC
CASSYGTSEQYF
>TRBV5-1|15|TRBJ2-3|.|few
TGCGCCAGCAGGCCTCGCCTGGCAGAGGCAGATACGCAGTATTTT
CASRPRLAEADTQYF
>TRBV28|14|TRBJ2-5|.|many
TGTGCCAGCAGTGCTCAAGGGGGAGGGGAGACCCAGTACTTC
CASSAQGGGETQYF
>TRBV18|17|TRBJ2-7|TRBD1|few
TGTGCCAGCTCACCCCGAGAAGGGACAGGGGGTTTTCACGAGCAGTACTTC
CASSPREGTGGFHEQYF
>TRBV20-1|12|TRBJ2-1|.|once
TGCAGTCCGCTAGGCCTTTACAATGAGCAGTTCTTC
CSPLGLYNEQFF
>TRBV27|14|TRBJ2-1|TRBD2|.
TGTGCCAGCAGCTGGACTAGCGGCTACAATGAGCAGTTCTTC
CASSWTSGYNEQFF
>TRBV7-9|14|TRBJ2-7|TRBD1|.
TGTGCCAGCAGCTGGTGGACAGGGTCGAACGAGCAGTACTTC
CASSWWTGSNEQYF
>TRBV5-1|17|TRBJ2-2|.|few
TGCGCCACTGCAACCCACAGCCTGGGTCCGAACACCGGGGAGCTGTTTTTT
CATATHSLGPNTGELFF
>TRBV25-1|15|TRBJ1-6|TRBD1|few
TGTGCCAGCAGTGAATACGAGGGGGCGGTTTCACCCCTCCACTTT
CASSEYEGAVSPLHF
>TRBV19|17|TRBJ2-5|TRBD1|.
TGTGCCAGTAGTATGGACGGGACAGGGGCTTACCAAGAGACCCAGTACTTC
CASSMDGTGAYQETQYF